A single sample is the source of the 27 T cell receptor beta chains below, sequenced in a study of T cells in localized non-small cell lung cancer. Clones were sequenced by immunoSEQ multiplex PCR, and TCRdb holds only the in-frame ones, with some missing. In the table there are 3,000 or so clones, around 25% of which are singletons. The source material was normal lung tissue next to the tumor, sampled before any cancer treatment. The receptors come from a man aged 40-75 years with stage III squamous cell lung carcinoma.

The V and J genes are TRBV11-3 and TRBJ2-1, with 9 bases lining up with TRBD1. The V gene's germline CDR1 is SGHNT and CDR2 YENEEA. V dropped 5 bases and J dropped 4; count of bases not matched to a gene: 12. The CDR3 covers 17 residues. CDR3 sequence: CASSQGATGGAYNEQFF. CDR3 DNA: TGTGCCAGCAGCCAAGGAGCTACAGGGGGCGCGTACAATGAGCAGTTCTTC.

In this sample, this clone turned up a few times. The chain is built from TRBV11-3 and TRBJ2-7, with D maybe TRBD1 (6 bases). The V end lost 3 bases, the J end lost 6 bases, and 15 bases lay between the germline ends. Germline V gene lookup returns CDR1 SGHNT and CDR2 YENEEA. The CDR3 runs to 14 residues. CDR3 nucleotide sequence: TGTGCCAGCAGCTTTCTTCAGGGGCTGGGCGAGCAGTACGTC. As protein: CASSFLQGLGEQYV.

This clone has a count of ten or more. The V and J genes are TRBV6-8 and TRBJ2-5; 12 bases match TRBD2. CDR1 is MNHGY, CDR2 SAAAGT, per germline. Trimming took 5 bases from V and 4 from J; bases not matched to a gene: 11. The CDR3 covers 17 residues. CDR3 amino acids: CASSQGALAGGGETQYF. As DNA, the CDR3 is TGTGCCAGCAGTCAAGGTGCACTAGCGGGGGGTGGAGAGACCCAGTACTTC.

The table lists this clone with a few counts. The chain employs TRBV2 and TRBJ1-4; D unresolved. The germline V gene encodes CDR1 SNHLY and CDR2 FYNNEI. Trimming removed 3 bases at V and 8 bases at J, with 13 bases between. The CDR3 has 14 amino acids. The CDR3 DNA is TGTGCCAGCAGTGATTACCCCCCCGGCGAAAAACTGTTTTTT. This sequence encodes CASSDYPPGEKLFF. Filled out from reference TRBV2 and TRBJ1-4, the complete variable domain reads EPEVTQTPSHQVTQMGQEVILRCVPISNHLYFYWYRQILGQKVEFLVSFYNNEISEKSEIFDDQFSVERPDGSNFTLKIRSTKLEDSAMYFCASSDYPPGEKLFFGSGTQLSVL.

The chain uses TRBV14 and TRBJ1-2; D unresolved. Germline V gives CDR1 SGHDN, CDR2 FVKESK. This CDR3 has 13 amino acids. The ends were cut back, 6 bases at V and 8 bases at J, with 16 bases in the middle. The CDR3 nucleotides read TGTGCCAGCAGTCGGGGTAGCGAAAGGGGCTACACCTTC. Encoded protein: CASSRGSERGYTF.

CDR3 DNA sequence: TGTGCCAGCACTGCCGGGGGGGGGCCCGAGGGTGAGCAGTTCTTC. It specifies CASTAGGGPEGEQFF. This sequence joins TRBV11-3 and TRBJ2-1; 8 nucleotides match TRBD2. CDR3 length equals 15 residues. Germline CDR1 reads SGHNT; CDR2 reads YENEEA. V was pared by 7 bases and J by 9 bases, with 14 bases of the junction left unmatched.

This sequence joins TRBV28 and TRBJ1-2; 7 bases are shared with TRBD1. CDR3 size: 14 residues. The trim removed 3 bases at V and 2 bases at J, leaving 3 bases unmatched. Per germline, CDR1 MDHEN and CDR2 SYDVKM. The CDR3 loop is CASSFGQENYGYTF. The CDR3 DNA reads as TGTGCCAGCAGTTTCGGACAGGAGAACTATGGCTACACCTTC.

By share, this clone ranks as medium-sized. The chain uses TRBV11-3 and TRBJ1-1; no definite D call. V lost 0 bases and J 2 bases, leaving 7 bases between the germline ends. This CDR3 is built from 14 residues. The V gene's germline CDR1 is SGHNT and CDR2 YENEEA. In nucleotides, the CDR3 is TGTGCCAGCAGCTTAGAGCTCCCAAACACTGAAGCTTTCTTT. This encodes CASSLELPNTEAFF.

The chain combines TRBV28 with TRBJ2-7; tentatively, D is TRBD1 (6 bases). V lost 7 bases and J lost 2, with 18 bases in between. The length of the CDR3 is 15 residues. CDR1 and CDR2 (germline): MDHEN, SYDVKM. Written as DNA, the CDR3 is TGTGCCAGCACCTTAACCGGGACACCAACCTACGAGCAGTACTTC. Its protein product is CASTLTGTPTYEQYF.

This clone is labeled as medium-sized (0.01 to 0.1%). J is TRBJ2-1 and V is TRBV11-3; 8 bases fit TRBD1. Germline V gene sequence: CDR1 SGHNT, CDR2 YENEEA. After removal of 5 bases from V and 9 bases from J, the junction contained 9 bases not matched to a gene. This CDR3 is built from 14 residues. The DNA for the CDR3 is TGTGCCAGCAGCCCGGGACAGGCGGTCAGTGAGCAGTTCTTC. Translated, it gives CASSPGQAVSEQFF.

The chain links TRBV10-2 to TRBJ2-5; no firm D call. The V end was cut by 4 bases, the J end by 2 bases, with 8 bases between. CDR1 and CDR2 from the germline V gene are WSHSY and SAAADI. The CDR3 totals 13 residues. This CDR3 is CASSATLQETQYF. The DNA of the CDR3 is TGCGCCAGCAGTGCTACACTACAAGAGACCCAGTACTTC.

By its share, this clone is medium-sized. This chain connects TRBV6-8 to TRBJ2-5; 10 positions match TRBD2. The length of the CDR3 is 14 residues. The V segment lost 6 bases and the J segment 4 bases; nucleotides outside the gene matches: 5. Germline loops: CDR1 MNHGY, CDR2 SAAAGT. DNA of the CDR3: TGTGCCAGCAGGGTTGGACTAGCGGCAGAGACCCAGTACTTC. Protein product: CASRVGLAAETQYF.

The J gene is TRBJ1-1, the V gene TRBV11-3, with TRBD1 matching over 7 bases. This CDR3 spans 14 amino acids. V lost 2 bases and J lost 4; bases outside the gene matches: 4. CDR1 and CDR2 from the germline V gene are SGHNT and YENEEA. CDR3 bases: TGTGCCAGCAGCTTACGGCAGGGGGGCACTGAAGCTTTCTTT. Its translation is CASSLRQGGTEAFF.

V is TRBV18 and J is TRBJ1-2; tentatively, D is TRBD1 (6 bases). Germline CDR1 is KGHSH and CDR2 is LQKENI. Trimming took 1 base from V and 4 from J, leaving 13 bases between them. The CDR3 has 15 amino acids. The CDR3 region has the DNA TGTGCCAGCTCACCACACGTAGGGGGGACCTATGGCTACACCTTC. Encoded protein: CASSPHVGGTYGYTF.

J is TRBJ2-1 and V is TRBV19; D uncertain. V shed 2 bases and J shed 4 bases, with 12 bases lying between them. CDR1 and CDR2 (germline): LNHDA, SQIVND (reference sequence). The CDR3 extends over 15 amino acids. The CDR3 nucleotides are TGTGCCAGTAGTATAATCGCAACGACTTACAATGAGCAGTTCTTC. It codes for CASSIIATTYNEQFF. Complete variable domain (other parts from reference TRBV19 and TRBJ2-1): DGGITQSPKYLFRKEGQNVTLSCEQNLNHDAMYWYRQDPGQGLRLIYYSQIVNDFQKGDIAEGYSVSREKKESFPLTVTSAQKNPTAFYLCASSIIATTYNEQFFGPGTRLTVL.

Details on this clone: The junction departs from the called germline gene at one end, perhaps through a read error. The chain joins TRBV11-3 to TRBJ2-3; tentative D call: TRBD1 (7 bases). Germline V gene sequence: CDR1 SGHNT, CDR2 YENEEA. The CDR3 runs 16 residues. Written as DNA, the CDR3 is TGTGCCAGCACCTTATGGAGGGGGCACGACACAGATACGCAGTATTTT. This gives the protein CASTLWRGHDTDTQYF.

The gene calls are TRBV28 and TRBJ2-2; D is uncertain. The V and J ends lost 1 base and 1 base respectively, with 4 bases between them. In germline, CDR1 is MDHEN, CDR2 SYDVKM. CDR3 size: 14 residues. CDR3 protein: CASSLFGNTGELFF. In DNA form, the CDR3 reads TGTGCCAGCAGTTTATTCGGGAACACCGGGGAGCTGTTTTTT.

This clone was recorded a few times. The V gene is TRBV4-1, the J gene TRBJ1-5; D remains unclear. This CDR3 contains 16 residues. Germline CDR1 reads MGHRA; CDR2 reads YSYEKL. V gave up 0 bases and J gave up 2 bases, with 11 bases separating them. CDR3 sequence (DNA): TGCGCCAGCAGCCAAGATCTTTCCCGGGGCAATCAGCCCCAGCATTTT. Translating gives CASSQDLSRGNQPQHF.

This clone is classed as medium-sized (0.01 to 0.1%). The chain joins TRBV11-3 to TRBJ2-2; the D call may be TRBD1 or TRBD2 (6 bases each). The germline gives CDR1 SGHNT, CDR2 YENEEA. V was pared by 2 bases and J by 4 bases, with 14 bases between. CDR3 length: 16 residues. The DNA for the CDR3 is TGTGCCAGCAGCTTATTGGGGGGCTCTGTCACCGGGGAGCTGTTTTTT. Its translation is CASSLLGGSVTGELFF.

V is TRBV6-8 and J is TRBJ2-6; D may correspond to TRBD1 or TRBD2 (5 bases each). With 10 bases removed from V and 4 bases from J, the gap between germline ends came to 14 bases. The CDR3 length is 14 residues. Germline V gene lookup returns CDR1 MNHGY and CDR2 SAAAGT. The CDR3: CAINPGTGANVLTF. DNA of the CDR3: TGTGCCATCAATCCAGGGACCGGGGCCAACGTCCTGACTTTC.

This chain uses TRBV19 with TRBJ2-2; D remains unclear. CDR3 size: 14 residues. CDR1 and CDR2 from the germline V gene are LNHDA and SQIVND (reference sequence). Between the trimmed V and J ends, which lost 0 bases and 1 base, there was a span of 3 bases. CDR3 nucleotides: TGTGCCAGTAGTATAGAACAGAACACCGGGGAGCTGTTTTTT. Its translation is CASSIEQNTGELFF.

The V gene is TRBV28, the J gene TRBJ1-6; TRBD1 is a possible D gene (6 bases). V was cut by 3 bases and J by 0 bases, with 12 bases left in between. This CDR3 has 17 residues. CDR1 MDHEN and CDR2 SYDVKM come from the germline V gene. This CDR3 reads CASSLGGGGSYNSPLHF. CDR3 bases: TGTGCCAGCAGTTTGGGGGGCGGGGGCTCCTATAATTCACCCCTCCACTTT.

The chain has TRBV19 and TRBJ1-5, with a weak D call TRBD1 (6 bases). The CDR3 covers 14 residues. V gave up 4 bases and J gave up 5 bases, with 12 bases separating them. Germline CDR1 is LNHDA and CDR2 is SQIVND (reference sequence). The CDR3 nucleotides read TGTGCCAGTAGTACCCAGGGGTTTTATCAGCCCCAGCATTTT. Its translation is CASSTQGFYQPQHF.

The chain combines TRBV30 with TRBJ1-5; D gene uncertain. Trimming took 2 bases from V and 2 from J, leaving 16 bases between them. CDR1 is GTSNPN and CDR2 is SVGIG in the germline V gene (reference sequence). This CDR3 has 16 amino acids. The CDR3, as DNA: TGTGCCTGGAGTTCCCGAGGCCAACAGCGCAATCAGCCCCAGCATTTT. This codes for CAWSSRGQQRNQPQHF.

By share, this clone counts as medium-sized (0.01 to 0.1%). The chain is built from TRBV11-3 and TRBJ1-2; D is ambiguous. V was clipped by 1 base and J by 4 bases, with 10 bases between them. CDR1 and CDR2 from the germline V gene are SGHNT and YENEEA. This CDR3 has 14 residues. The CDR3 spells CASSLGWTGYGYTF. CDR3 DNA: TGTGCCAGCAGCTTAGGGTGGACGGGCTATGGCTACACCTTC.

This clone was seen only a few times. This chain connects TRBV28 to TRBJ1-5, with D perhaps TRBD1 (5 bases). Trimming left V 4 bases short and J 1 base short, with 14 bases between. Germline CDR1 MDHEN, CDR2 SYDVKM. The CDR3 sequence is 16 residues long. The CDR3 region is CASSSQGRGSNQPQHF. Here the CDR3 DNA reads TGTGCCAGCAGTTCCCAGGGAAGGGGAAGCAATCAGCCCCAGCATTTT.

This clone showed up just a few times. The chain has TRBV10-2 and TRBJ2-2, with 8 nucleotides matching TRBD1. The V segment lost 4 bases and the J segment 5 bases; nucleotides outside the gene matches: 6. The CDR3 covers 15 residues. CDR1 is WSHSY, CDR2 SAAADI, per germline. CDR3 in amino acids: CASSGAGGSTGELFF. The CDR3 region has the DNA TGCGCCAGCAGTGGGGCAGGGGGCTCGACCGGGGAGCTGTTTTTT.